This entry describes one TCR beta chain. Data came from immunoSEQ multiplex PCR; TCRdb stores just in-frame clones and leaves some out. The data show 110,000 to 150,000 clones, with 70% to 90% seen just once and 6.2% held by the top ten. Each recovered donor of Cohort 3 presented with two negative PCRs, clearance, or symptom resolution. This sample stems from a study of blood T cell repertoires in COVID-19. Study background: PBMCs, B-cell-depleted T cells, or T cells provided the cDNA or gDNA that made up the material.

CDR3 length equals 15 residues. V trimming: 6 bases; J trimming: 6 bases; junction bases outside the gene matches: 11. In germline, CDR1 is LNHDA, CDR2 SQIVND (reference sequence). The source of this sequence is a woman in her 40s who had recovered from COVID-19. Specimen: PBMCs or T cells enriched from blood (not recorded which). This chain links TRBV19 with TRBJ1-5; 7 bases line up with TRBD1. The chain's CDR3 is CASRPDRITSQPQHF. The CDR3 DNA reads as TGTGCCAGTAGACCGGACAGGATTACAAGTCAGCCCCAGCATTTT.